Given below is one TCR beta chain in context. These data belong to a study of blood T cell repertoires in COVID-19. The wider study: Acute and convalescent COVID-19 specimens originated in the United States, Italy and Spain.

Assay: immunoSEQ multiplex PCR; the TCRdb copy retains only in-frame clones and omits some. The sample carries under 200,000 clones, around 80% recorded once. Trimming took off 2 bases at V and 3 bases at J, with 11 bases between the two ends. CDR3 length: 13 residues. Germline values: CDR1 SQVTM, CDR2 ANQGSEA. Those enrolled, adults aged 18 to 89 years, came from some 25 US areas. Participant reports of clinical history set cohort assignment. Cohort 3 donors were reported recovered after two negative PCRs, clearance, or symptom resolution. The sample comprised PBMCs or T cells enriched from blood (not recorded which). The source of this sequence is a woman between 50 and 59 years old who had recovered from COVID-19. The genes are TRBV29-1 and TRBJ2-7; weak D call: TRBD2 (6 bases). The DNA of the CDR3 is TGCAGCGTTGAACTGGGGGGAGGCTACGAGCAGTACTTC. The encoded protein is CSVELGGGYEQYF.